This T cell receptor beta chain was identified in a study of T cells after yellow fever vaccination. One entry per CDR3 protein results from TCRdb running MiXCR on the 5' RACE reads. The sample holds a few hundred thousand distinct CDR3 sequences, 8.5% to 10% seen once. The ends were cut back, 4 bases at V and 0 bases at J, with 5 bases in the middle. In germline, CDR1 is SGHRS, CDR2 YFSETQ. The CDR3 has 13 amino acids. The V and J genes are TRBV5-1 and TRBJ1-3; the D is unclear. The input for sequencing was CD4+ T cells sorted from PBMCs, taken 5 days after the yellow fever booster vaccination. The origin of this receptor is a man aged 18 to 30 who received the YFV17D yellow fever vaccine. CDR3 coding DNA: TGCGCCAGCAGCGTCAGCTCTGGAAACACCATATATTTT. It codes for CASSVSSGNTIYF. The variable domain in full, completed from reference TRBV5-1 and TRBJ1-3, reads KAGVTQTPRYLIKTRGQQVTLSCSPISGHRSVSWYQQTPGQGLQFLFEYFSETQRNKGNFPGRFSGRQFSNSRSEMNVSTLELGDSALYLCASSVSSGNTIYFGEGSWLTVV.